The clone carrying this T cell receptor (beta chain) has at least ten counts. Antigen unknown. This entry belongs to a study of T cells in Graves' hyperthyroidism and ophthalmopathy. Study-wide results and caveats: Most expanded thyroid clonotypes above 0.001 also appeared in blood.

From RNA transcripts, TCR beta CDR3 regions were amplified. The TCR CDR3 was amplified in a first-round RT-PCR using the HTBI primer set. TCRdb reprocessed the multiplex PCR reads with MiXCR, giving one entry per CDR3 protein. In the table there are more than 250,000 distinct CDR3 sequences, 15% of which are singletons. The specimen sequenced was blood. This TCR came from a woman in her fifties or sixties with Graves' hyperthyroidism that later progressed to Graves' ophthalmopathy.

The CDR3 spells CAWIQGAPTGELFF. The CDR3 nucleotides read TGTGCCTGGATCCAGGGGGCACCTACCGGGGAGCTGTTTTTT. V usage is TRBV30 and J usage is TRBJ2-2, with 8 bases fitting TRBD1. Trimming removed 4 bases from V and 5 bases from J; junction bases left unmatched: 6. Germline CDR1 is GTSNPN and CDR2 is SVGIG (reference sequence). The CDR3 extends over 14 amino acids.